The 18 T cell receptor beta chains below all came from one sample that was sequenced in a study of shared clonotypes between healthy human individuals (dated by TCRdb to about 2020). Preparation of the library involved the immunoSEQ multiplex PCR assay. Entries here come from immuneACCESS through TCRdb and include only in-frame sequences with V and J called. Some clones fail to appear in such tables; in the studies checked, an unresolved V gene covers under half of the shortfall, and the cause of the remainder is unknown. For this sample the table gives 2.5 million or so clones, of which over 85% were detected only once. Of the sample, 0.13% to 0.15% is held by the ten largest clones. Sequenced input: naive CD4+ T cells sorted from blood. The cell subset or site tag for this specimen amounts to: CD45RA+ positively selected. These receptors all stem from a man in his late teens or twenties in good health.

The V call is TRBV10-3, the J call TRBJ1-4, with no clear D. Germline CDR1 reads ENHRY; CDR2 reads SYGVKD. Trimming removed 7 bases from V and 10 bases from J, with 19 bases in between. The CDR3 has 14 amino acids. The CDR3 coding sequence is TGTGCCATCAAGAGGGAGGAGAGGGCTGGAAAACTGTTTTTT. This encodes CAIKREERAGKLFF.

This clone occurred once. The V call is TRBV11-2, the J call TRBJ2-5; 7 bases align to TRBD2. CDR3 length: 15 residues. The germline V gene encodes CDR1 SGHAT and CDR2 FQNNGV. Losses at the gene ends were 3 bases for V and 3 bases for J; bases not matched to a gene: 7. CDR3 amino acids: CASSFGLETKETQYF. CDR3 DNA sequence: TGTGCCAGCAGCTTCGGACTAGAAACAAAAGAGACCCAGTACTTC. The whole variable domain, filled in from reference TRBV11-2 and TRBJ2-5, reads EAGVAQSPRYKIIEKRQSVAFWCNPISGHATLYWYQQILGQGPKLLIQFQNNGVVDDSQLPKDRFSAERLKGVDSTLKIQPAKLEDSAVYLCASSFGLETKETQYFGPGTRLLVL.

The chain has TRBV7-8 and TRBJ2-2; 11 positions agree with TRBD2. This CDR3 has 15 residues. With 6 bases clipped from V and 6 bases from J, the junction kept 6 bases outside the gene matches. Per germline, CDR1 SGHVS and CDR2 FQNEAQ. The CDR3 DNA sequence: TGTGCCAGCAGACTAGCGGGAGATGTGGCCGGGGAGCTGTTTTTT. As protein: CASRLAGDVAGELFF.

The gene calls are TRBV5-4 and TRBJ2-3, with 9 bases identical to TRBD2. This CDR3 spans 16 amino acids. Looked up from germline, CDR1 is SGHNT and CDR2 is YYREEE (reference sequence). With V trimmed by 5 bases and J by 7 bases, 14 bases remained unmatched. The CDR3 DNA reads as TGTGCCAGCAGGGGGTTAGGGATAGCGGGAGAACATACGCAGTATTTT. Protein: CASRGLGIAGEHTQYF.

The chain is built from TRBV11-2 and TRBJ2-5, with a tentative D call TRBD1 (5 bases). TRBJ2-7 explains the end of the DNA better; the J call may be wrong. Germline CDR1 reads SGHAT; CDR2 reads FQNNGV. The CDR3 extends over 15 amino acids. The CDR3 DNA reads as TGTGCCAGCAGCTTAAGTAGAGGACACCCCTACGAGCAGTACTTC. This gives the protein CASSLSRGHPYEQYF.

Only one count was recorded for this clone. The rearrangement uses TRBV5-8 and TRBJ2-3, with 8 bases fitting TRBD1. Germline CDR1 is SGHTS and CDR2 is YDEGEE. The CDR3 has 14 amino acids. The ends lost 4 bases at V and 1 base at J; junction bases unmatched: 2. CDR3: CASSPQGGTDTQYF. The CDR3 DNA reads TGTGCCAGCAGCCCACAGGGGGGCACAGATACGCAGTATTTT. The full variable domain, completed using reference TRBV5-8 and TRBJ2-3, is EAGVTQSPTHLIKTRGQQATLRCSPISGHTSVYWYQQALGLGLQFLLWYDEGEERNRGNFPPRFSGRQFPNYSSELNVNALELEDSALYLCASSPQGGTDTQYFGPGTRLTVL.

A word on this clone: This specimen includes other DNA sequences encoding the same CDR3. The V and J genes are TRBV5-1 and TRBJ2-7, with a tentative D call TRBD1 (6 bases). Trimming took 0 bases from V and 3 from J, leaving 7 bases between them. The CDR3 covers 13 residues. Germline V gene sequence: CDR1 SGHRS, CDR2 YFSETQ. In nucleotides, the CDR3 is TGCGCCAGCAGCTTGGAGGGGGTCTACGAGCAGTACTTC. Amino acid sequence: CASSLEGVYEQYF.

This chain uses TRBV7-8 with TRBJ2-2, with TRBD2 as a possible D gene (6 bases). The V end lost 3 bases, the J end lost 1 base, and 18 bases lay between the germline ends. This CDR3 has 18 amino acids. Germline V gives CDR1 SGHVS, CDR2 FQNEAQ. The CDR3 loop reads CASSLHRAGRENTGELFF. In DNA, the CDR3 is TGTGCCAGCAGCTTGCACCGGGCGGGGCGGGAGAACACCGGGGAGCTGTTTTTT.

This chain links TRBV6-1 with TRBJ2-7; D is unclear. CDR1 and CDR2 (germline): MNHNS, SASEGT. Trimming shortened V by 2 bases and J by 4 bases, and 15 bases separated the two germline ends. CDR3 length equals 15 residues. The CDR3 sequence is CASSEMEAPGYEQYF. The CDR3 DNA reads TGTGCCAGCAGTGAAATGGAAGCACCCGGTTACGAGCAGTACTTC.

The V call is TRBV27, the J call TRBJ2-7; 9 bases match TRBD2. Trimming took 5 bases from V and 3 from J; bases not matched to a gene: 5. The length of the CDR3 is 14 residues. Germline V gives CDR1 MNHEY, CDR2 SMNVEV (reference sequence). CDR3 region: CASSGLRGGYEQYF. CDR3 DNA: TGTGCCAGCAGTGGTTTGCGGGGGGGCTACGAGCAGTACTTC.

The chain has TRBV9 and TRBJ2-3; D could derive from TRBD1 or TRBD2 (5 bases each). CDR3 length: 17 amino acids. The ends were cut back, 0 bases at V and 1 base at J, with 15 bases in the middle. Per the germline V gene, CDR1 is SGDLS and CDR2 is YYNGEE. CDR3 nucleotide sequence: TGTGCCAGCAGCGTAGGAGGTCGGGGACCAGGCACAGATACGCAGTATTTT. This encodes CASSVGGRGPGTDTQYF.

V usage is TRBV7-8 and J usage is TRBJ2-1; 11 bases are a match to TRBD2. Germline V gene sequence: CDR1 SGHVS, CDR2 FQNEAQ. The CDR3 contains 17 residues. After removal of 4 bases from V and 7 bases from J, the junction contained 12 bases not matched to a gene. CDR3 coding DNA: TGTGCCAGCAGCTCCGGAAGCCTAGCGGGGGGAGGTAATGAGCAGTTCTTC. It encodes CASSSGSLAGGGNEQFF.

V usage is TRBV5-8 and J usage is TRBJ1-5; 8 bases line up with TRBD1. This CDR3 comprises 14 residues. After removal of 0 bases from V and 7 bases from J, the junction contained 3 bases not matched to a gene. Germline assignment: CDR1 SGHTS and CDR2 YDEGEE. The CDR3 nucleotides are TGTGCCAGCAGCTTGGCAGGGGGCGGACAGCCCCAGCATTTT. Protein product: CASSLAGGGQPQHF.

The rearrangement joins TRBV6-6 to TRBJ2-3; 10 bases align to TRBD2. V gave up 6 bases and J gave up 2 bases; unmatched junction bases: 8. Germline lookup yields CDR1 MNHNY and CDR2 SVGAGI (reference sequence). The CDR3 is 16 amino acids. DNA for the CDR3: TGTGCCAGCAGCCCCGGACTAGCGGAATACACAGATACGCAGTATTTT. Protein product: CASSPGLAEYTDTQYF.

The chain uses TRBV27 and TRBJ1-2; D perhaps matches TRBD1 (6 bases). V was cut by 5 bases and J by 1 base, with 8 bases left in between. This CDR3 is built from 13 residues. Germline CDR1 reads MNHEY; CDR2 reads SMNVEV (reference sequence). The CDR3 sequence is CASSGQNNYGYTF. The CDR3 DNA sequence: TGTGCCAGCAGTGGACAGAATAACTATGGCTACACCTTC.

V usage is TRBV19 and J usage is TRBJ2-5, with D perhaps TRBD2 (6 bases). Germline values: CDR1 LNHDA, CDR2 SQIVND (reference sequence). V gave up 5 bases and J gave up 5 bases, with 15 bases separating them. This CDR3 has 14 residues. This CDR3 reads CASSYGGGGETQYF. The CDR3 DNA sequence: TGTGCCAGTAGTTATGGGGGAGGAGGGGAGACCCAGTACTTC.

The chain has TRBV5-1 and TRBJ2-2; TRBD1 aligns across 10 bases. Trimming at V came to 6 bases and at J to 5 bases, leaving 10 bases not matched to a gene. CDR1 is SGHRS, CDR2 YFSETQ, per germline. This CDR3 contains 16 residues. The CDR3 sequence is CASTGQGPRGTGELFF. The DNA for the CDR3 is TGCGCCAGCACGGGACAGGGGCCTCGAGGGACCGGGGAGCTGTTTTTT.

J is TRBJ2-7 and V is TRBV10-1, with D tentatively TRBD2 (5 bases). CDR1 and CDR2 from the germline V gene are WNHNN and SYGVQD (reference sequence). The CDR3 loop spans 13 amino acids. Trimming shortened V by 7 bases and J by 0 bases, and 10 bases separated the two germline ends. DNA for the CDR3: TGCGCCAGCAATGGAGGAAGCTCCTACGAGCAGTACTTC. It encodes CASNGGSSYEQYF.